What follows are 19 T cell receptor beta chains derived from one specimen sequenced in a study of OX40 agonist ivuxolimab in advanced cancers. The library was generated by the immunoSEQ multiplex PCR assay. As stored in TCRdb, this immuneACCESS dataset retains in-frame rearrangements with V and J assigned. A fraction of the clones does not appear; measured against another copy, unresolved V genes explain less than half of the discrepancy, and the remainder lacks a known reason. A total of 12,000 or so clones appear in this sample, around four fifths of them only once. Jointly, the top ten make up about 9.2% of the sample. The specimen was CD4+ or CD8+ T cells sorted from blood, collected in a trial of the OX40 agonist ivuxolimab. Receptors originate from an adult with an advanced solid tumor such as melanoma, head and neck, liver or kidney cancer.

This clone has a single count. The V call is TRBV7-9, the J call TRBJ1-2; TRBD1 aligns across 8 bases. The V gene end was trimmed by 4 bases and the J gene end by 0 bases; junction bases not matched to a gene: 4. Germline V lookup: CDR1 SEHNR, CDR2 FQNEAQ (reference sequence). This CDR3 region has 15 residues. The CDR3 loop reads CASSSSGQANYGYTF. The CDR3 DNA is TGTGCCAGCAGCTCATCGGGACAGGCTAACTATGGCTACACCTTC.

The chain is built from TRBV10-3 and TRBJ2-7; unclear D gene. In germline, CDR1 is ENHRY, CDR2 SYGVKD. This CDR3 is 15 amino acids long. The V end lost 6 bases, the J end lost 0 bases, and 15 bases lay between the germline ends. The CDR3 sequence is CAISGSGSSSYEQYF. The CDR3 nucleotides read TGTGCCATCAGCGGAAGTGGGTCGAGCTCCTACGAGCAGTACTTC.

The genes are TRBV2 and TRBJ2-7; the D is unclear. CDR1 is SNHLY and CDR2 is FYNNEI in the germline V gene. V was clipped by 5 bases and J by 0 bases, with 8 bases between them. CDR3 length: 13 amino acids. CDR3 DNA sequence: TGTGCCAGCAGTACTACGAGCTCCTACGAGCAGTACTTC. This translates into CASSTTSSYEQYF.

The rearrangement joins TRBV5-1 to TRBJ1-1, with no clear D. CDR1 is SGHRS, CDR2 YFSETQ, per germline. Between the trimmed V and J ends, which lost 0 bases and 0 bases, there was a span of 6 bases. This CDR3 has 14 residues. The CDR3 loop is CASSLDWVNTEAFF. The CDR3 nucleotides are TGCGCCAGCAGCTTGGATTGGGTGAACACTGAAGCTTTCTTT.

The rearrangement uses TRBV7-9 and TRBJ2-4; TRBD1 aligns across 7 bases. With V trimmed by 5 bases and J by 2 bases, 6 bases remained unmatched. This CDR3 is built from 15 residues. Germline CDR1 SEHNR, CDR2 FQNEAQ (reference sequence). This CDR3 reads CASSHPTGPKNIQYF. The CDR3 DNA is TGTGCCAGCAGCCACCCGACAGGGCCCAAAAACATTCAGTACTTC.

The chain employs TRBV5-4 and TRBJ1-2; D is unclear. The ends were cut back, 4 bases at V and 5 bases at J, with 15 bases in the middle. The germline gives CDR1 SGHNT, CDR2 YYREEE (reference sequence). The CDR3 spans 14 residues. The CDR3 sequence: CASSPGGLLYGYTF. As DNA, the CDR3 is TGTGCCAGCAGCCCTGGAGGCCTCCTATATGGCTACACCTTC. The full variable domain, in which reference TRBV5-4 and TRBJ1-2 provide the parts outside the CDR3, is ETGVTQSPTHLIKTRGQQVTLRCSSQSGHNTVSWYQQALGQGPQFIFQYYREEENGRGNFPPRFSGLQFPNYSSELNVNALELDDSALYLCASSPGGLLYGYTFGSGTRLTVV.

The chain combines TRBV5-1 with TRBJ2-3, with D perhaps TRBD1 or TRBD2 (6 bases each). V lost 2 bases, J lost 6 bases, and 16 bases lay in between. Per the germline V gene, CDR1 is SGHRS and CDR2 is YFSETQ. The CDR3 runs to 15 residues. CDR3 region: CASSFSGGGRDTQYF. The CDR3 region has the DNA TGCGCCAGCAGCTTTAGCGGTGGGGGCCGGGATACGCAGTATTTT.

Written as DNA, the CDR3 is TGTGCCAGCAGCTTAGTTCTTGTGGAGAGCACAGATACGCAGTATTTT. Protein product: CASSLVLVESTDTQYF. The chain is built from TRBV7-8 and TRBJ2-3; unclear D gene. The CDR3 is 16 amino acids. Trimming cost V 1 base and J 0 bases, with 11 bases left between them. The germline V gene encodes CDR1 SGHVS and CDR2 FQNEAQ.

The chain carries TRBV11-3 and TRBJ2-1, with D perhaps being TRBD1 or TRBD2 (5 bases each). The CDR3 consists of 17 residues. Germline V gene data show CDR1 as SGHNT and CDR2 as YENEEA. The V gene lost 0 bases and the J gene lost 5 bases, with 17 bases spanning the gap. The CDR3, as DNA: TGTGCCAGCAGCTTAGATGGGGCCGGGACCGAAGACAATGAGCAGTTCTTC. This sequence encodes CASSLDGAGTEDNEQFF. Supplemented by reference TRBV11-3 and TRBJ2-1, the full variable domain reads EAGVVQSPRYKIIEKKQPVAFWCNPISGHNTLYWYLQNLGQGPELLIRYENEEAVDDSQLPKDRFSAERLKGVDSTLKIQPAELGDSAVYLCASSLDGAGTEDNEQFFGPGTRLTVL.

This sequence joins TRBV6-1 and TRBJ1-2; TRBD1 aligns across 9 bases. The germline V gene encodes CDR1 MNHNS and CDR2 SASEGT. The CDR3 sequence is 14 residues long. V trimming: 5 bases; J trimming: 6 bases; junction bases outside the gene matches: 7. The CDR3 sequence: CASSSPGTGNGYTF. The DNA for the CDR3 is TGTGCCAGCAGTTCCCCCGGGACAGGGAATGGCTACACCTTC.

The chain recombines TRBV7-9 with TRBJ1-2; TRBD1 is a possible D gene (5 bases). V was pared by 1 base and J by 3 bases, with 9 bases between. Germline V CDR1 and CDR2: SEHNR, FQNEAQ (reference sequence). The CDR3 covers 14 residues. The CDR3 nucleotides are TGTGCCAGCAGCTTAGTAGGGGTGGACTATGGCTACACCTTC. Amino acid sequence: CASSLVGVDYGYTF.

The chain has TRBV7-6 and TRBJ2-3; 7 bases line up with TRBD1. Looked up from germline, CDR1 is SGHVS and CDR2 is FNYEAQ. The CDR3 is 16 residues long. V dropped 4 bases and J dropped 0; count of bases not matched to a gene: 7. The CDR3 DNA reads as TGTGCCAGCAGCTCGAGACCGACAGGGAGCACAGATACGCAGTATTTT. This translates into CASSSRPTGSTDTQYF. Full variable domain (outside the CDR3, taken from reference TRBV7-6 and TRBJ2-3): GAGVSQSPRYKVTKRGQDVALRCDPISGHVSLYWYRQALGQGPEFLTYFNYEAQQDKSGLPNDRFSAERPEGSISTLTIQRTEQRDSAMYRCASSSRPTGSTDTQYFGPGTRLTVL.

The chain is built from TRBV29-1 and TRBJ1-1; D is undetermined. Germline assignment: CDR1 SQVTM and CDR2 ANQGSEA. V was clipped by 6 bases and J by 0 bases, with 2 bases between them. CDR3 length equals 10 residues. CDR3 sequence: CSVVNTEAFF. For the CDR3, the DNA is TGCAGCGTGGTGAACACTGAAGCTTTCTTT.

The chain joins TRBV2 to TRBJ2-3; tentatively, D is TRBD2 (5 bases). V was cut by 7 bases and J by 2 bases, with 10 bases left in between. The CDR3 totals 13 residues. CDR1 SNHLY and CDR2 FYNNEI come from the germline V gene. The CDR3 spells CASKAGDTDTQYF. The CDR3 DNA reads TGTGCCAGCAAGGCCGGGGACACAGATACGCAGTATTTT.

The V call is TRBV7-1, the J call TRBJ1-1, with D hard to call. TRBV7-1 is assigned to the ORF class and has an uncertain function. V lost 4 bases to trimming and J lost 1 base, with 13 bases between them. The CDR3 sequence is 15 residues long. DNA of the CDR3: TGTGCCAGCAGCTTAGATCTGGCAGGGAACACTGAAGCTTTCTTT. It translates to CASSLDLAGNTEAFF.

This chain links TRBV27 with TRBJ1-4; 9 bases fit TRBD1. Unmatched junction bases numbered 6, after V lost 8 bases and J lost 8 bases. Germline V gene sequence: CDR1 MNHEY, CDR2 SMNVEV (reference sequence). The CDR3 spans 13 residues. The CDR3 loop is CASGTGIGEKLFF. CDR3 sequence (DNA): TGTGCCAGCGGGACAGGGATAGGGGAAAAACTGTTTTTT.

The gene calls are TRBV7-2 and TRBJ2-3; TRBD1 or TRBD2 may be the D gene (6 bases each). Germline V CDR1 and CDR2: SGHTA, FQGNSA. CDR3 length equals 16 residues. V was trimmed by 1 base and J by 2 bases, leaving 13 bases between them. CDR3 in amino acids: CASSLGVGGPTDTQYF. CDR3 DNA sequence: TGTGCCAGCAGCTTAGGGGTCGGGGGCCCCACAGATACGCAGTATTTT.

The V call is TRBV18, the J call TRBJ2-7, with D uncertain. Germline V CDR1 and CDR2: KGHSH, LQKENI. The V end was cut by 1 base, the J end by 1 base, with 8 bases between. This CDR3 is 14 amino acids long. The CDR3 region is CASSPRSESYEQYF. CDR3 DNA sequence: TGTGCCAGCTCACCACGGTCGGAATCCTACGAGCAGTACTTC.

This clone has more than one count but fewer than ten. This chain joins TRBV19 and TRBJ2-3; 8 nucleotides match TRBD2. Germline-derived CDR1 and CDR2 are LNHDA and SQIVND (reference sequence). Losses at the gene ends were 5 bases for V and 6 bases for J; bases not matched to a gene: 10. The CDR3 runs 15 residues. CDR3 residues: CASSGSGAWADTQYF. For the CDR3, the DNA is TGTGCCAGTAGTGGTAGCGGGGCTTGGGCGGATACGCAGTATTTT.